This TCR beta chain was identified during a study of tumor and adjacent non-tumor tissue in lung cancer. The wider study: Each sample yielded 3.9 million or so productive TCRbeta reads on average. Study outcomes and limitations: In normal lung, the top 100 clones were significantly more dominant than in tumor. Tumor tissue had significantly higher TCR diversity than normal lung.

As for this clonotype: The antigen is undetermined. One end of the junction is discordant with germline, which a read error may explain.

The library came from three nested PCR rounds adapted from ARM-PCR protocols. TCRdb recomputed calls from the multiplex PCR reads with MiXCR, one row per CDR3 protein. The table has about 93,000 distinct CDR3 sequences, around 64% seen once. The template was RNA from unsorted bulk tissue. Chemotherapy-naive patients with new lung cancer underwent thoracic surgery in China, August–November 2014. Sequencing used lung tumor tissue. The source is a man in his 60s with non-small cell lung cancer.

The CDR3 DNA is TGCTCCAGCAGTCAACTCGGCCAGCGCTACGAGCAGTACTTC. Translation: CSSSQLGQRYEQYF. V is TRBV4-1 and J is TRBJ2-7; D gene uncertain. The length of the CDR3 is 14 residues. Germline V lookup: CDR1 MGHRA, CDR2 YSYEKL.